The rows below give T cell receptor beta chains drawn from one sample of a study of identical twins' blood T cells. In TCRdb, the 5' RACE reads were re-called with MiXCR into one record per CDR3 protein. The table includes hundreds of thousands of distinct CDR3 sequences, about 28% detected once. Sequencing was performed on PBMCs. The receptors come from a woman aged 18-49 years in good health. Both conserved end residues are trimmed from each CDR3. Clone sizes are given selectively: once, few, many, or a class where the clone is expanded.

>12|.|TRBV29-1
SVEEQQGVYGYT
>12|many|TRBV7-6
ASSLGASNEKLF
>12|many|TRBV12-3/TRBV12-4
ASSLAGVNYGYT
>15|few|TRBV6-6
ASSLKTDGSSNQPQH
>14|few|TRBV9
ASSVYPQGMNTEAF
>15|.|TRBV19
ASRTGTGGQIGEKLF
>12|.|TRBV7-8
ASSLRTSNYGYT
>10|.|TRBV27
ASSLSGAEQF
>12|.|TRBV5-1
ASSLDSLGSPLH
>12|few|TRBV2
ASMGQTWNSPLH
>14|few|TRBV2
ASSDPTGQGNYEQY
>13|.|TRBV7-2
ASSFFGIHNQPQH
>13|.|TRBV29-1
SVELWTVGTGELF
>16|few|TRBV11-2
ASSLVGLAGESSYEQY
>13|.|TRBV10-3
AISERGGYTDTQY
>13|.|TRBV19
ASSSAGRSTDTQY
>13|few|TRBV3-1
ASSQIGSKGNTIY
>12|few|TRBV7-9
ASGSTGLNTEAF
>15|few|TRBV7-2
ASSFPPSGTSIRELF
>12|.|TRBV4-2
ASSQVSLPSLLH
>13|few|TRBV4-1
ASSQIRPPNEKLF
>6|.|TRBV20-1
SADGYT
>12|.|TRBV10-3
ATRGQYNTGELF
>12|.|TRBV7-8
ASSSGHRTYGYT
>11|.|TRBV29-1
SVAYLLPGTQY
>11|many|TRBV2
ASNRDRNEKLF
>10|.|TRBV20-1
ILGTGDEKLF
>11|.|TRBV10-3
AIGEDYPYEQY
>10|few|TRBV2
ASSVGRNTQY
>15|.|TRBV7-6
ASSLVYRRNSNQPQH
>12|.|TRBV7-9
ASRATGPNTEAF
>12|.|TRBV7-2
ASSLGVINNEQF
>11|.|TRBV15
ATSRVPGSEAF
>12|.|TRBV30
AWSVGVRTSSYT
>13|.|TRBV6-1
AGRGWTGGIGELF
>11|.|TRBV10-3
AISELTLYGYT
>9|few|TRBV20-1
SAGASGELF
>11|.|TRBV10-3
ATGTGYNQPQH
>11|many|TRBV20-1
SAPGTNSDTQY
>12|many|TRBV2
ASSETFLRNTIY
>13|.|TRBV11-2
ASSLSQGGAYGYT
>12|few|TRBV5-1
ASSLDRMNYGYT
>13|few|TRBV9
ASSQGTSGEYEQY
>13|.|TRBV9
ASSSRQGPGNTIY
>16|.|TRBV9
ASSVEGTSGRLRETQY
>11|few|TRBV2
ASSGLAGAEQY